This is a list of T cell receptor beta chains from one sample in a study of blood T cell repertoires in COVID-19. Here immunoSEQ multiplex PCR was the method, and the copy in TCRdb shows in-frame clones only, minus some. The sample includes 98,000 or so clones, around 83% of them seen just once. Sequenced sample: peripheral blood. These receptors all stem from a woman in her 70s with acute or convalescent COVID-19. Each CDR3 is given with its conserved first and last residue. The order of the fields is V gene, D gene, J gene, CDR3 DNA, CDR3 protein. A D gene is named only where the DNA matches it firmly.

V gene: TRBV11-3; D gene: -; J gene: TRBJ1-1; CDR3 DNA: TGTGCCAGCAGCTTAGAGCGGAATACTGAAGCTTTCTTT; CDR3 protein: CASSLERNTEAFF
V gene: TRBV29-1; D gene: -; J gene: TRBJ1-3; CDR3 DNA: TGCAGCGTTCTAGTGGTAACTGGAAACACCATATATTTT; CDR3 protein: CSVLVVTGNTIYF
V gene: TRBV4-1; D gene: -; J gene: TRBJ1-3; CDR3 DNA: TGCGCCAGCAGCCAAGATCAGGTAGTCCTGAGCTCTGGAAACACCATATATTTT; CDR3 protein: CASSQDQVVLSSGNTIYF
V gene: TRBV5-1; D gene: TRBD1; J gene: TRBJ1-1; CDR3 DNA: TGCGCGAGGAGGGGGCGGAGCACTGAAGCTTTCTTT; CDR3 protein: CARRGRSTEAFF
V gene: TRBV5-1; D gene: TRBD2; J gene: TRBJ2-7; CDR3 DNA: TGCGCCAGCAGCTTGGGACTAGCGGGTAGAAGCTCCTACGAGCAGTACTTC; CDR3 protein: CASSLGLAGRSSYEQYF
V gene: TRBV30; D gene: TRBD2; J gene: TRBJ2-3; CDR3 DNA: TGTGCCTGGTCCCCAGCGGGGACTAGCACAGATACGCAGTATTTT; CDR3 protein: CAWSPAGTSTDTQYF
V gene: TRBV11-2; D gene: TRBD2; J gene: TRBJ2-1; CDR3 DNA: TGTGCCAGCAGCCCGGGACTAGCTGGGAATGAGCAGTTCTTC; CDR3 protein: CASSPGLAGNEQFF
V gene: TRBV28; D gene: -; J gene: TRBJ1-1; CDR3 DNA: TGTGCCAGCGCACCGATTGCGTATATGAACACTGAAGCTTTCTTT; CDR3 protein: CASAPIAYMNTEAFF
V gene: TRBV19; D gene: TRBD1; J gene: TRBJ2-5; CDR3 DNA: TGTGCCAGTAGTCTAAGGGACAGGGTTTCTTTGGAGACCCAGTACTTC; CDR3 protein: CASSLRDRVSLETQYF
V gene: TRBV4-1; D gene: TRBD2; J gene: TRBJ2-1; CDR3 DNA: TGCGCCAGCAGCAACCCCCTAGCGGGAGTCATGTTCTTC; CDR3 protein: CASSNPLAGVMFF
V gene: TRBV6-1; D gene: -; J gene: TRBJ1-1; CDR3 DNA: TGTGCCAGCAGTGACCGGAGGAACACTGAAGCTTTCTTT; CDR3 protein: CASSDRRNTEAFF
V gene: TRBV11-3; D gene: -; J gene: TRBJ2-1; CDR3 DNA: TGTGCCAGCAGCTTGGGGGGACTCGGAAATGAGCAGTTCTTC; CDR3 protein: CASSLGGLGNEQFF
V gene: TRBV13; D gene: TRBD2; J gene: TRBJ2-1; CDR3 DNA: TGTGCCAGCAGCTCCGGACTAGCGGGATCATACAATGAGCAGTTCTTC; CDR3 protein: CASSSGLAGSYNEQFF
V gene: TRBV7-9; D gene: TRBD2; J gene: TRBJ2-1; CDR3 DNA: TGTGCCAGCAGCCGTACTAGCGGGAGGAGGGGTACGGTAAGTAATGAGCAGTTCTTC; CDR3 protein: CASSRTSGRRGTVSNEQFF
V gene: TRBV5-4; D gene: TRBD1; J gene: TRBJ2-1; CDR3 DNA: TGTGCCAGCAGCTTGGGGACAGGGACGTCTCGTGAGCAGTTCTTC; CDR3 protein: CASSLGTGTSREQFF
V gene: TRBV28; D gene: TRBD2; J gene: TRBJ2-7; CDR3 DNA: TGTGCCAGCCTCGAAGCGGGAGCCTACGAGCAGTACTTC; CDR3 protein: CASLEAGAYEQYF
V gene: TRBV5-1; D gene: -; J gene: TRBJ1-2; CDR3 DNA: TGCGCCAGCAGCCTAGGGACTGGTGGGGGCTACACCTTC; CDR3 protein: CASSLGTGGGYTF
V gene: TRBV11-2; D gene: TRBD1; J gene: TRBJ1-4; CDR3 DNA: TGTGCCAGCAGCTTAGGGGGGTATGGGACAGGCCCTAATGAAAAACTGTTTTTT; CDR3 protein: CASSLGGYGTGPNEKLFF